This entry is about one T cell receptor beta chain. Its antigen is not yet known. Base qualities are not recorded, but no much larger clone differs from it by a single base. The entry originates in a study of vaccination effects on CD4 cells after COVID-19 (dated by TCRdb to the early 2020s). At the level of the whole study: In the ViraFEST assay, PBMC were stimulated with viral peptide pools, and antigen-specific CD4+ T cell clonotypes were then identified by expansion using TCR sequencing. Participants received two doses of either the BNT162b2 or the mRNA-1273 mRNA SARS-CoV-2 vaccine. Altogether, roughly 10 COVID-19 convalescent patients and a handful of SARS-CoV-2-naive healthy vaccine recipients made up the full study. Cultures from other donors in the study were sequenced using the Oncomine TCR Beta short-read assay on an Illumina iSeq 100. Approximately 2.1 million PBMC per well were cultured in IMDM with 5% human AB serum, 7.5 to 10 IU/ml IL-2 and gentamicin, plus 10 ug/ml peptides. SARS-CoV-2 spike-specific CD4+ TCR repertoires from before and after mRNA vaccination were compared in COVID-19 convalescent patients and in infection-naive vaccine recipients. Broad study findings and their caveats: Limitations of the study were the small number of convalescent patients and the absence of early post-infection timepoints. Among healthy vaccine recipients, nearly all vaccine-induced clones were SARS-CoV-2 mono-reactive, and only 1 of 255 was cross-reactive with common cold coronaviruses. Marked clonal contraction was observed in both infection-induced and vaccine-induced clones at late post-vaccination timepoints, consistent with waning T cell responses.

Libraries were built with the immunoSEQ multiplex PCR assay. DNA from the CD4+ T cells that had been cultured and isolated underwent TCR beta CDR3 sequencing. The original pipeline was this. Non-productive TCR sequences were discarded, and reads were trimmed to the CDR3 region, with only CDR3s of 7 or more amino acids retained. The MANAFEST web app was used to pick out antigen-specific clonotypes by comparing their expansion in peptide wells with that in reference cultures. Positive clones required FDR<0.05 expansion versus reference and all other wells, odds ratio above 5, and frequency above 0.1% in two replicate wells. A clonotype was defined as cross-reactive if the clonotype was significantly expanded both in SARS-CoV-2 spike wells and in at least one common cold coronavirus spike condition. Levenshtein distance calculated with the stringdist R package was used to assess CDR3 similarity, and unrooted trees were constructed with ape in R 3.6.1. Imported from immuneACCESS, the table was reduced by TCRdb to in-frame sequences with V and J called. These copies leave out some clones; in studies compared against another copy, an unresolved V gene accounts for under half, and the cause of the remainder is not known. V, J and clone size are those of that table, while D and trimming were read from the DNA. Here the sample has almost 40,000 clones; about 80% occur a single time. The ten largest account for 2.9% of the sample.

After more than nine days of culture, CD4+ T cells were isolated with the EasySep CD4+ T cell isolation kit. The absence of prior SARS-CoV-2 infection in healthy vaccine recipients was confirmed by negative nucleocapsid antibodies before and after vaccination. On days 3 and 7, half of the culture medium was replaced with fresh IL-2-containing medium. Unless otherwise noted, each peptide stimulation condition was cultured in triplicate wells. PBMC were separated from whole blood using Ficoll-Paque Plus gradient centrifugation and were then either cryopreserved at -140C or used fresh. The QIAamp micro DNA kit was used to extract genomic DNA from the cultured CD4+ T cells. At the junction V is shortened by 3 bases and J by 0 bases; bases outside the gene matches: 10. Reading from cysteine to phenylalanine, the CDR3 counts 17 amino acids. Here the CDR3 DNA is all that survives: 51 bases in frame from base 1. CDR1 and CDR2 are drawn from the germline V gene: KGHSH, LQKENI.

Recombination joined TRBV18 with TRBJ1-1, and 7 junction bases match TRBD1. The receptor was derived from a human donor who received a COVID-19 vaccine. The source material was CD4+ T cells from PBMCs cultured without peptide, sampled before COVID-19 vaccination. Here is the DNA: TGTGCCAGCTCACCTTACAGGGGTAGTCCCTTGAACACTGAAGCTTTCTTT. The translation is CASSPYRGSPLNTEAFF.